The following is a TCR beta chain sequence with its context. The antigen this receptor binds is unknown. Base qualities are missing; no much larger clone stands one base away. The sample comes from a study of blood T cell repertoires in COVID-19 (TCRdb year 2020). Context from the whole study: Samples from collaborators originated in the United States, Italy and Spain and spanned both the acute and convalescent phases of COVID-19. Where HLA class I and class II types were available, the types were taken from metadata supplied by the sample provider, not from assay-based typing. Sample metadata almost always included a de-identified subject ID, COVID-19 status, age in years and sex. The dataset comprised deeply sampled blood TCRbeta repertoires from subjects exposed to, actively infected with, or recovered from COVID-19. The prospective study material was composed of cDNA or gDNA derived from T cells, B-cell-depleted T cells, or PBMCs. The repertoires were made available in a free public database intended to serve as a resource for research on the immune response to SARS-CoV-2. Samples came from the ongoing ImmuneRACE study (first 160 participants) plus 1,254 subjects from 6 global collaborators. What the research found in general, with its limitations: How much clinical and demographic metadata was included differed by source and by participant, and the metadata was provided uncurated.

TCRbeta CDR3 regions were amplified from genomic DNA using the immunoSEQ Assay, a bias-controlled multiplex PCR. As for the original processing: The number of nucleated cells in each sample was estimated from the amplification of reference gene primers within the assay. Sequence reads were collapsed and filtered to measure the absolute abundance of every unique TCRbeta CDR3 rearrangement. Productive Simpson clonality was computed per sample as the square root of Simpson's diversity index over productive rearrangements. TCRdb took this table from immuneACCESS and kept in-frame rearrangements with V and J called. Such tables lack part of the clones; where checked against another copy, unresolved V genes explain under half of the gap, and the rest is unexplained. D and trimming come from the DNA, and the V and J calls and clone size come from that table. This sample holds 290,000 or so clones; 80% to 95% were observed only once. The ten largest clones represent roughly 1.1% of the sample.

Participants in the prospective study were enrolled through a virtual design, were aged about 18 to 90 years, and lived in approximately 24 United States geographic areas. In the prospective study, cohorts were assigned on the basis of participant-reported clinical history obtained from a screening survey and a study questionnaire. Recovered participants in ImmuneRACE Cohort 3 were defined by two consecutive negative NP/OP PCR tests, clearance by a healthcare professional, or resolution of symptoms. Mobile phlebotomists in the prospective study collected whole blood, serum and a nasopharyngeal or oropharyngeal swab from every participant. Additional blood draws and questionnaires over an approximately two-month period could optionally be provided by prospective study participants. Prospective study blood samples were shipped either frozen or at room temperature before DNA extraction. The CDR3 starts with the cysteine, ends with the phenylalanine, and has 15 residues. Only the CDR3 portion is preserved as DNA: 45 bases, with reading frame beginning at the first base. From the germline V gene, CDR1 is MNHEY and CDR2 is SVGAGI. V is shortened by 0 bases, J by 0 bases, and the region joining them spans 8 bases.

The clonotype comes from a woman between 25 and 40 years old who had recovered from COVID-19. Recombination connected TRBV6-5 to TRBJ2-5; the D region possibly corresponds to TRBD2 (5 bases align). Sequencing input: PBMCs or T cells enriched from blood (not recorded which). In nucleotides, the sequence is TGTGCCAGCAGTTACTCGAGGGCGGACCAAGAGACCCAGTACTTC. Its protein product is CASSYSRADQETQYF.